What follows describes a single T cell receptor beta chain. This CDR3 is built from 15 residues. Germline V gives CDR1 SGHVS, CDR2 FQNEAQ. With V trimmed by 5 bases and J by 2 bases, 3 bases remained unmatched. The data are from a study of shared clonotypes between healthy human individuals. Clones were read by immunoSEQ multiplex PCR, and TCRdb kept only the in-frame ones, dropping some. This table has about 510,000 clones, approximately 79% appearing once. This sequence originates from a middle-aged woman in good health. Some clones in this sample may be carry-over from other donors' samples. The sample taken for sequencing was PBMCs. The rearrangement links TRBV7-8 to TRBJ1-5, with 10 bases lining up with TRBD1. The CDR3 nucleotides are TGTGCCAGCAGCGCCGGGACAGGGGGCAATCAGCCCCAGCATTTT. This translates into CASSAGTGGNQPQHF.